This T cell receptor (beta chain) emerged from a study of regulatory T cells in long-lasting Graves disease. Study-level background: Graves' patients, diagnosed recently, had received antithyroid drugs under 3 months.

General study points: With a small sample size, accuracy may have been reduced.

This clonotype was counted at least ten times. Its specificity is unknown. Stated time point: newly diagnosed GD, antithyroid drugs for less than 3 months. Extracted PBMC RNA gave rise to the TCR library. Both iRepertoire HTBI primers and Arm-PCR of CDR3 regions were used to build the TCR beta libraries. TCRdb ran MiXCR on the multiplex PCR reads and lists one entry per CDR3 protein. The data contain some 500,000 distinct CDR3 sequences, about 15% of them singletons. V dropped 1 base and J dropped 3; count of bases not matched to a gene: 11. Germline V gives CDR1 DFQATT, CDR2 SNEGSKA (reference sequence). CDR3 length equals 17 residues. These same records also appear under a second study, on T cells in Graves' hyperthyroidism and ophthalmopathy. From that report: Hyperthyroidism was newly diagnosed in patients aged 18 to 65 (duration under 2 months).

The chain recombines TRBV20-1 with TRBJ2-3, with TRBD2 identical over 9 bases. This TCR was sampled from a woman in her forties or fifties with Graves disease. Here the sequenced sample was peripheral blood mononuclear cells (PBMCs), taken at new diagnosis, from a patient treated with antithyroid drugs. CDR3 DNA: TGCAGTGCTAGAGCGCCCGGGCGGGGGGGCACAACAGATACGCAGTATTTT. It translates to CSARAPGRGGTTDTQYF.